This T cell receptor (beta chain) stems from a study of T cell repertoires in cytomegalovirus infection. Overall study: Public TCR beta signatures marked donors with CMV infection and the matching HLA.

TCRdb itself ran the reads through MiXCR, one entry per CDR3 protein. The sample carries around 530,000 distinct CDR3 sequences, 15% to 20% recorded once. Study results and caveats: Carriers of CMV and the relevant HLA type were discriminated by public TCR beta frequency. The ex vivo response was dominated by HLA-C-restricted CMV-specific TCR beta clonotypes.

This clonotype was recorded a few times. No antigen is known for it. Germline V CDR1 and CDR2: LGHNA, YNFKEQ. Trimming at V came to 8 bases and at J to 0 bases, leaving 2 bases not matched to a gene. The CDR3 has 13 amino acids. Sample: CD8+ T cells from PBMCs. This sequence was found in a human donor in good health (CMV status not recorded). Some clones in this sample may be carry-over from other donors' samples. This chain joins TRBV4-2 and TRBJ1-1; 8 bases match TRBD1. The CDR3 sequence is CASDRGMNTEAFF. The CDR3, as DNA: TGTGCCAGCGACAGGGGAATGAACACTGAAGCTTTCTTT.